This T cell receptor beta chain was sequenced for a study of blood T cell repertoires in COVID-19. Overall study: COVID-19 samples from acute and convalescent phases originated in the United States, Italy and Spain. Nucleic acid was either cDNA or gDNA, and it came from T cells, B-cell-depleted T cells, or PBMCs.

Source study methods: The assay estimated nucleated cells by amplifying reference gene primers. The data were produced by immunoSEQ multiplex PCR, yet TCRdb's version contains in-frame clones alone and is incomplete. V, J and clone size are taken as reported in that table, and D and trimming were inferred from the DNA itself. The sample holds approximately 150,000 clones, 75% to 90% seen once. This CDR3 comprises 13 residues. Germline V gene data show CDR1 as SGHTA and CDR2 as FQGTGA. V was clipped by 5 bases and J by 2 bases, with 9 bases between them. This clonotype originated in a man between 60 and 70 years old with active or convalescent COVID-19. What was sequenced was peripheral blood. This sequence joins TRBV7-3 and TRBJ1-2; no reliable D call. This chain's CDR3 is CASSATLNYGYTF. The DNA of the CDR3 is TGTGCCAGCAGCGCAACATTAAACTATGGCTACACCTTC. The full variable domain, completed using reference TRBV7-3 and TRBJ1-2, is GAGVSQTPSNKVTEKGKYVELRCDPISGHTALYWYRQSLGQGPEFLIYFQGTGAADDSGLPNDRFFAVRPEGSVSTLKIQRTERGDSAVYLCASSATLNYGYTFGSGTRLTVV.